The 18 T cell receptor beta chains listed next were all sequenced from one sample in a study of blood T cell repertoires in COVID-19. The assay was immunoSEQ multiplex PCR, and TCRdb's table has in-frame clones only and misses some. The table has under 300,000 clones, roughly nine tenths seen once. The material sequenced was PBMCs or T cells enriched from blood (not recorded which). These TCRs come from a woman between 35 and 50 years old who had recovered from COVID-19.

The chain links TRBV2 to TRBJ1-2; tentatively, D is TRBD1 (5 bases). CDR3 length equals 14 residues. Trimming shortened V by 2 bases and J by 5 bases, and 12 bases separated the two germline ends. Germline loops: CDR1 SNHLY, CDR2 FYNNEI. The CDR3 DNA reads as TGTGCCAGCAGTGAACAGGGCTCTTTATATGGCTACACCTTC. It translates to CASSEQGSLYGYTF.

The CDR3 here is CASSPPSGGTTDTQYF. Written as DNA, the CDR3 is TGTGCCAGCAGCCCTCCTAGCGGGGGAACCACAGATACGCAGTATTTT. This chain links TRBV4-2 with TRBJ2-3; 10 positions match TRBD2. Germline assignment: CDR1 LGHNA and CDR2 YNFKEQ. The CDR3 is 16 residues long. V was pared by 4 bases and J by 2 bases, with 6 bases of the junction left unmatched.

This clone appeared a single time. The rearrangement links TRBV7-2 to TRBJ1-4; TRBD1 matches 7 bases. CDR3 length equals 15 residues. The V gene's germline CDR1 is SGHTA and CDR2 FQGNSA. With 4 bases clipped from V and 8 bases from J, the junction kept 10 bases outside the gene matches. CDR3 nucleotide sequence: TGTGCCAGCAGCTCACAGGGCATCAGGGGGGAAAAACTGTTTTTT. Translated, it gives CASSSQGIRGEKLFF.

The gene calls are TRBV6-1 and TRBJ1-6, with 8 bases that match TRBD1. Germline V lookup: CDR1 MNHNS, CDR2 SASEGT. This CDR3 spans 14 amino acids. V trimming: 3 bases; J trimming: 5 bases; junction bases outside the gene matches: 0. The CDR3 DNA sequence: TGTGCCAGCAGTGAGACAGGGGATAATTCACCCCTCCACTTT. Protein sequence: CASSETGDNSPLHF.

The V and J genes are TRBV7-8 and TRBJ1-2; D call uncertain. V lost 5 bases and J 4 bases, leaving 17 bases between the germline ends. The CDR3 runs to 15 residues. Per the germline V gene, CDR1 is SGHVS and CDR2 is FQNEAQ. The CDR3 loop reads CASSPRRGKSYGYTF. The CDR3 coding sequence is TGTGCCAGCAGCCCCAGACGAGGGAAAAGCTATGGCTACACCTTC. The full variable domain, completed using reference TRBV7-8 and TRBJ1-2, is GAGVSQSPRYKVAKRGQDVALRCDPISGHVSLFWYQQALGQGPEFLTYFQNEAQLDKSGLPSDRFFAERPEGSVSTLKIQRTQQEDSAVYLCASSPRRGKSYGYTFGSGTRLTVV.

This chain links TRBV5-1 with TRBJ2-3; D is unresolved. Trimming left V 4 bases short and J 3 bases short, with 9 bases between. This CDR3 region has 13 residues. Looked up from germline, CDR1 is SGHRS and CDR2 is YFSETQ. In DNA form, the CDR3 reads TGCGCCAGCAGCCCCCCCATTACAGATACGCAGTATTTT. Its translation: CASSPPITDTQYF.

This rearrangement joins TRBV18 to TRBJ1-5; TRBD1 aligns across 12 bases. J lost 6 bases, V lost 2 bases, and 2 bases had no gene match. The CDR3 sequence is 15 residues long. Germline lookup yields CDR1 KGHSH and CDR2 LQKENI. The CDR3 is CASSPGTGGGQPQHF. The CDR3 DNA sequence: TGTGCCAGCTCACCAGGGACAGGGGGCGGTCAGCCCCAGCATTTT.

This chain connects TRBV7-9 to TRBJ2-1; a weak D match, TRBD2 (6 bases). Germline loops: CDR1 SEHNR, CDR2 FQNEAQ (reference sequence). The CDR3 consists of 13 residues. The V end lost 7 bases, the J end lost 8 bases, and 15 bases lay between the germline ends. The DNA for the CDR3 is TGTGCCAGCACCGACGGGAGAAGGGATGAGCAGTTCTTC. Encoded protein: CASTDGRRDEQFF.

The chain joins TRBV2 to TRBJ1-1, with D maybe TRBD1 (5 bases). The germline V gene has CDR1 SNHLY and CDR2 FYNNEI. The ends were cut back, 2 bases at V and 2 bases at J, with 12 bases in the middle. This CDR3 has 15 residues. CDR3 DNA: TGTGCCAGCAGTGAATCGGGGGACGACAACACTGAAGCTTTCTTT. Translating it yields CASSESGDDNTEAFF.

The chain carries TRBV25-1 and TRBJ1-5; D unresolved. CDR3 length: 14 residues. V lost 3 bases and J 9 bases, leaving 15 bases between the germline ends. Germline CDR1 reads MGHDK; CDR2 reads SYGVNS. The CDR3 DNA reads TGTGCCAGCAGTGACCCACTTAGTTCCGGGCCCCAGCATTTT. Translating gives CASSDPLSSGPQHF.

This rearrangement joins TRBV9 to TRBJ2-1; 7 bases match TRBD2. V trimming: 0 bases; J trimming: 2 bases; junction bases outside the gene matches: 2. The length of the CDR3 is 15 residues. The germline gives CDR1 SGDLS, CDR2 YYNGEE. The CDR3 region has the DNA TGTGCCAGCAGCGTAGGGCTAGCGGCCTACAATGAGCAGTTCTTC. Its translation: CASSVGLAAYNEQFF.

The genes are TRBV5-1 and TRBJ2-5; TRBD2 agrees at 8 bases. The germline gives CDR1 SGHRS, CDR2 YFSETQ. After removal of 2 bases from V and 0 bases from J, the junction contained 9 bases not matched to a gene. The CDR3 loop spans 17 amino acids. CDR3 nucleotide sequence: TGCGCCAGCAGCTTAGGGATAGCGGGACTGTACCAAGAGACCCAGTACTTC. It encodes CASSLGIAGLYQETQYF.

The V gene is TRBV30, the J gene TRBJ1-1; the match to TRBD1 covers 8 bases. CDR1 and CDR2 from the germline V gene are GTSNPN and SVGIG (reference sequence). The CDR3 is 13 residues long. V shed 2 bases and J 3 bases; nucleotides not matched to a gene: 2. The CDR3 loop is CAWSQGAHTEAFF. The CDR3, as DNA: TGTGCCTGGAGTCAGGGGGCGCACACTGAAGCTTTCTTT.

This clone appeared once. This rearrangement joins TRBV29-1 to TRBJ1-2; D is possibly TRBD1 (5 bases). Germline V CDR1 and CDR2: SQVTM, ANQGSEA. CDR3 length equals 19 residues. V was clipped by 8 bases and J by 0 bases, with 31 bases between them. CDR3 bases: TGCAGCTCATCCCCCGGGGGGTCGGGTCCGGGGGAAGCTAACTATGGCTACACCTTC. It specifies CSSSPGGSGPGEANYGYTF.

The V gene is TRBV7-9, the J gene TRBJ1-5, with D maybe TRBD1 (5 bases). Germline assignment: CDR1 SEHNR and CDR2 FQNEAQ (reference sequence). V was shortened by 2 bases and J by 3 bases, with 8 bases between the two germline ends. The CDR3 is 14 residues long. The CDR3 bases are TGTGCCAGCAGCTTACAGGGCCTCAATCAGCCCCAGCATTTT. Residues: CASSLQGLNQPQHF.

J is TRBJ2-1 and V is TRBV5-1; D remains ambiguous. V gave up 0 bases and J gave up 6 bases, with 7 bases separating them. The V gene's germline CDR1 is SGHRS and CDR2 YFSETQ. The CDR3 is 13 residues long. This chain's CDR3 is CASSLVFGNEQFF. Written as DNA, the CDR3 is TGCGCCAGCAGCTTGGTATTCGGCAATGAGCAGTTCTTC.

The chain combines TRBV19 with TRBJ2-3; the D gene is possibly TRBD1 (6 bases). This CDR3 contains 18 residues. V lost 5 bases to trimming and J lost 5 bases, with 26 bases between them. Germline V gene data show CDR1 as LNHDA and CDR2 as SQIVND (reference sequence). CDR3 protein: CASSGGRGWAAVGDTQYF. CDR3 coding DNA: TGTGCCAGTAGTGGGGGCAGGGGCTGGGCGGCTGTTGGAGATACGCAGTATTTT.

This rearrangement joins TRBV19 to TRBJ1-1; TRBD1 aligns across 7 bases. The J segment lost 1 base and the V segment lost 3 bases, leaving 2 bases of the junction unmatched. CDR1 and CDR2 (germline): LNHDA, SQIVND (reference sequence). The CDR3 consists of 14 residues. This CDR3 is CASSMRQGNTEAFF. In DNA, the CDR3 is TGTGCCAGTAGTATGAGACAGGGGAACACTGAAGCTTTCTTT.